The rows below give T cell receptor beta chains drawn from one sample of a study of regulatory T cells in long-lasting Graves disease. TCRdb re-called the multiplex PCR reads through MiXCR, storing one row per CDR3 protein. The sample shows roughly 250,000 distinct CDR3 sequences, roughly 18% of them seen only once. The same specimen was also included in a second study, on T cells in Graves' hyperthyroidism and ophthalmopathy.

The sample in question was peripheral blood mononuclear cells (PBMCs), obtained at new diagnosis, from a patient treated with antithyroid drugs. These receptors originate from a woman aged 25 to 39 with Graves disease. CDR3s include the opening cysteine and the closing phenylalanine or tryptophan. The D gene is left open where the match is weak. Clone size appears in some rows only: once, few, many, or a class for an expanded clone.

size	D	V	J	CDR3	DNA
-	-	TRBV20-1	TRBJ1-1	CSARDGLGLLVNTEAFF	TGCAGTGCTAGAGACGGGTTGGGGCTTCTAGTGAACACTGAAGCTTTCTTT
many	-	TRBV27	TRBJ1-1	CASTPGLMNTEAFF	TGTGCCAGCACCCCGGGACTCATGAACACTGAAGCTTTCTTT
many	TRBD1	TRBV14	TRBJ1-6	CASSHWQGGNSPLHF	TGTGCCAGCAGCCACTGGCAGGGGGGTAATTCACCCCTCCACTTT
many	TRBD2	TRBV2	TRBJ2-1	CASKGRGGTNEQFF	TGTGCCAGCAAAGGGCGGGGGGGCACGAATGAGCAGTTCTTC
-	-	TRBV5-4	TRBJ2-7	CASSREGNEQYF	TGTGCCAGCAGCCGTGAGGGGAACGAGCAGTACTTC
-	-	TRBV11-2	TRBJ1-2	CASSSPGTHYGYTF	TGTGCCAGCAGCTCGCCCGGGACTCATTATGGCTACACCTTC
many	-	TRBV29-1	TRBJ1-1	CSVEAVDIMNTEAFF	TGCAGCGTTGAAGCGGTGGACATTATGAACACTGAAGCTTTCTTT
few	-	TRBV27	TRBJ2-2	CASSLAGVSGELFF	TGTGCCAGCAGTTTGGCTGGTGTATCCGGGGAGCTGTTTTTT
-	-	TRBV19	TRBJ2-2	CASSNRGRSTGELFF	TGTGCCAGTAGTAATAGAGGACGCTCCACCGGGGAGCTGTTTTTT
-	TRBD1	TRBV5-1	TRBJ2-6	CASSGGTGTGANVLTF	TGCGCCAGCAGCGGGGGGACAGGGACCGGGGCCAACGTCCTGACTTTC
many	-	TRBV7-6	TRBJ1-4	CASSLAGLASEKLFF	TGTGCCAGCAGCTTAGCTGGCCTGGCCTCTGAAAAACTGTTTTTT
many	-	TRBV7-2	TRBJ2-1	CASSQDYYNEQFF	TGTGCCAGCAGCCAGGATTATTACAATGAGCAGTTCTTC
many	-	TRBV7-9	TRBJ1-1	CASSDDWRDEAFF	TGTGCCAGCAGCGACGATTGGCGCGATGAAGCTTTCTTT
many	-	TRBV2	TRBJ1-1	CASSGNAEAFF	TGTGCCAGCAGCGGCAATGCTGAAGCTTTCTTT
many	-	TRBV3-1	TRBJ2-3	CASSNRATDTQYF	TGTGCCAGCAGCAACCGAGCCACAGATACGCAGTATTTT
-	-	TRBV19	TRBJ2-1	CASSRRNYNEQFF	TGTGCCAGTAGCAGGAGAAACTACAATGAGCAGTTCTTC
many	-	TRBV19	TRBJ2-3	CATGRMAPSSTDTQYF	TGTGCCACCGGGCGGATGGCCCCGTCTAGCACAGATACGCAGTATTTT
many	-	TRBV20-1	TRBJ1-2	CSAPLETFALANYGYTF	TGCAGTGCTCCCCTTGAGACCTTTGCTTTGGCTAACTATGGCTACACCTTC
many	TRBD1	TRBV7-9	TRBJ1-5	CASSTEGQQGQPQHF	TGTGCCAGCAGCACAGAGGGACAGCAAGGTCAGCCCCAGCATTTT
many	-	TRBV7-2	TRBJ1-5	CASSLKEANQPQHF	TGTGCCAGCAGCTTAAAGGAGGCCAATCAGCCCCAGCATTTT
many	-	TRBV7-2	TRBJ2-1	CASSPMTGLGNEQFF	TGTGCCAGCAGCCCGATGACGGGTCTGGGGAATGAGCAGTTCTTC
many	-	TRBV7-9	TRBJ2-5	CASSPWARLTAETQYF	TGTGCCAGCAGCCCATGGGCCAGACTAACGGCAGAGACCCAGTACTTC
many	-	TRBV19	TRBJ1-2	CASSNQGFGYTF	TGTGCCAGTAGTAATCAGGGATTTGGCTACACCTTC
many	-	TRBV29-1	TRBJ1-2	CSVGGTYGYTF	TGCAGCGTCGGGGGGACCTATGGCTACACCTTC
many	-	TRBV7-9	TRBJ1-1	CASKEEGEAFF	TGTGCCAGCAAGGAGGAGGGGGAAGCTTTCTTT
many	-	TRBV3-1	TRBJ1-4	CASSHQGGEKLFF	TGTGCCAGCAGCCACCAGGGCGGGGAAAAACTGTTTTTT
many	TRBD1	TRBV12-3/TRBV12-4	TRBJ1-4	CASTTGGNEKLFF	TGTGCCAGCACCACAGGGGGTAATGAAAAACTGTTTTTT
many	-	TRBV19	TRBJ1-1	CASSASGWANTEAFF	TGTGCCAGTAGTGCCTCCGGGTGGGCGAACACTGAAGCTTTCTTT
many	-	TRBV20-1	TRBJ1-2	CSARDSSNYGYTF	TGCAGTGCCCGGGACTCAAGTAACTATGGCTACACCTTC
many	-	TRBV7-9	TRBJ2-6	CASSPRISGANVLTF	TGTGCCAGCAGCCCCAGAATCTCTGGGGCCAACGTCCTGACTTTC
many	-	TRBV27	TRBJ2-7	CASSLLGDQKGFEQYF	TGTGCCAGCAGTTTGTTGGGGGATCAGAAGGGGTTCGAGCAGTACTTC
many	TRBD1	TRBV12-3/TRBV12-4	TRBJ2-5	CASSPSGGRETQYF	TGTGCCAGCAGCCCCTCAGGGGGCCGGGAGACCCAGTACTTC
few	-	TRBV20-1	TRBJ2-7	CSASIPGVTYEQYF	TGCAGTGCTAGCATCCCGGGAGTCACCTACGAGCAGTACTTC
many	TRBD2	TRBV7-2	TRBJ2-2	CASSKTISGTRGPGELFF	TGTGCCAGCAGCAAAACGATATCCGGGACTAGAGGACCCGGGGAGCTGTTTTTT
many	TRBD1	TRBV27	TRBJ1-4	CASNIRDREKLFF	TGTGCCAGCAATATCCGGGACAGGGAGAAACTGTTTTTT
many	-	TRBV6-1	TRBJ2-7	CATNQGYEQYF	TGTGCCACCAACCAGGGATACGAGCAGTACTTC
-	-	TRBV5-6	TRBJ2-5	CASSLVGGAWQETQYF	TGTGCCAGCAGCTTGGTTGGGGGCGCTTGGCAAGAGACCCAGTACTTC
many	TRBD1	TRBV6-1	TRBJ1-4	CASFRQGASDKLFF	TGTGCCAGCTTTAGGCAGGGGGCCTCCGACAAACTGTTTTTT
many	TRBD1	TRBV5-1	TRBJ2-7	CASSGKDREAYEQYF	TGCGCCAGCAGCGGGAAGGACAGGGAAGCCTACGAGCAGTACTTC
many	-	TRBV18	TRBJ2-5	CASSPPKGEAETQYF	TGTGCCAGCTCACCCCCGAAAGGGGAGGCAGAGACCCAGTACTTC
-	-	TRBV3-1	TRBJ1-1	CASSQEPAGPLNTEAFF	TGTGCCAGCAGCCAAGAACCGGCCGGGCCCCTGAACACTGAAGCTTTCTTT
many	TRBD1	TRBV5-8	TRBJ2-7	CASSPDRAMGYEQYF	TGTGCCAGCAGCCCGGACAGGGCGATGGGCTACGAGCAGTACTTC
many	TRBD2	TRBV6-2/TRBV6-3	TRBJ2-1	CASSDPGGRYNEQFF	TGTGCCAGCAGTGATCCGGGGGGGCGTTACAATGAGCAGTTCTTC
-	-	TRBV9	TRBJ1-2	CASSAQGPGDGYTF	TGTGCCAGCAGCGCTCAGGGCCCAGGGGATGGCTACACCTTC
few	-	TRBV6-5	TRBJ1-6	CASSYSLPMNNSPLHF	TGTGCCAGCAGTTACTCGCTCCCTATGAATAATTCACCCCTCCACTTT
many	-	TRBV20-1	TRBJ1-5	CSASRGGNQPQHF	TGCAGTGCTAGTCGAGGGGGTAATCAGCCCCAGCATTTT
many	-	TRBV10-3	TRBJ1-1	CAISVGQNTEAFF	TGTGCCATCAGTGTAGGACAGAACACTGAAGCTTTCTTT
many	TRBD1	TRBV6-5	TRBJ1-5	CASSYRTGDLLGNQPQHF	TGTGCCAGCAGTTACCGGACAGGTGACTTACTTGGCAATCAGCCCCAGCATTTT
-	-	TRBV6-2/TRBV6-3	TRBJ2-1	CASSSERLWYGEQFF	TGTGCCAGCAGTTCTGAGAGGTTGTGGTATGGGGAGCAGTTCTTC
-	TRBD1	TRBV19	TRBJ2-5	CASTRTGGAETQYF	TGTGCCAGTACCCGGACAGGGGGCGCGGAGACCCAGTACTTC
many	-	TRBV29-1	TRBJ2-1	CSVALDNEQFF	TGCAGCGTTGCACTGGACAATGAGCAGTTCTTC